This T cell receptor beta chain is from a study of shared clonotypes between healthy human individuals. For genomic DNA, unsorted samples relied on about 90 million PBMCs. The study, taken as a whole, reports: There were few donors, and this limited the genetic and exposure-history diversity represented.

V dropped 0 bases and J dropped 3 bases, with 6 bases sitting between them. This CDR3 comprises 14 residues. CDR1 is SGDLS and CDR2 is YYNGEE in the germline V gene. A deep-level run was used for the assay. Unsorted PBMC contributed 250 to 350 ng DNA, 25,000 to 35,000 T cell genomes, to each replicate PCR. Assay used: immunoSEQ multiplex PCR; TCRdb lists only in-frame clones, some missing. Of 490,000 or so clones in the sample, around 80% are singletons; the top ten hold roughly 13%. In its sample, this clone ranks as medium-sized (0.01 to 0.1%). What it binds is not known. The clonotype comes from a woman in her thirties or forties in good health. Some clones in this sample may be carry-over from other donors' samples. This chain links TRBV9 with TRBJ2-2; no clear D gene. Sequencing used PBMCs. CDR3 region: CASSVGIYTGELFF. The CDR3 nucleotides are TGTGCCAGCAGCGTAGGGATTTACACCGGGGAGCTGTTTTTT. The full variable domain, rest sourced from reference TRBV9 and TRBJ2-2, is DSGVTQTPKHLITATGQRVTLRCSPRSGDLSVYWYQQSLDQGLQFLIQYYNGEERAKGNILERFSAQQFPDLHSELNLSSLELGDSALYFCASSVGIYTGELFFGEGSRLTVL.